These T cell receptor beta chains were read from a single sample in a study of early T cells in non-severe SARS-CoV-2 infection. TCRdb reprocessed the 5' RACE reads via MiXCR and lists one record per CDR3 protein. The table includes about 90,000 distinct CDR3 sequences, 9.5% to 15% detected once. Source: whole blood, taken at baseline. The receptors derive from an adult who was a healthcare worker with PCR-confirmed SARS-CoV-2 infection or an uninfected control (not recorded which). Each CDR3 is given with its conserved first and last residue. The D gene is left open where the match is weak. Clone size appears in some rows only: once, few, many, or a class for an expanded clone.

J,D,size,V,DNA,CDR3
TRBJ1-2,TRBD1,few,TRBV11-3,TGTGCCAGCAGCAAAGGGACAGGGGGCGAACATGGCTACACCTTC,CASSKGTGGEHGYTF
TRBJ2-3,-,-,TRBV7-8,TGTGCCAGCAGCCCCGTGCCCCAAGAGCGCGAGGTTGTGGGTCCCACAGATACGCAGTATTTT,CASSPVPQEREVVGPTDTQYF
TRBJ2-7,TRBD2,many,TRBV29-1,TGCAGCGTTGAAGATCCTGGGACTAGCGGTAGCTCCTACGAGCAGTACTTC,CSVEDPGTSGSSYEQYF
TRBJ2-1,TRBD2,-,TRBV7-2,TGTGCCAGCAGCTTAGGTTCGGCTAGCGGGTACAATGAGCAGTTCTTC,CASSLGSASGYNEQFF
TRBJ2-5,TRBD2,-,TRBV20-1,TGCAGTGCGAGACTAGCGGGAGGGCACCAAGAGACCCAGTACTTC,CSARLAGGHQETQYF
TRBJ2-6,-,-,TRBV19,TGTGCCAGTAGTACCCCGACCGCCGCCTCTGGGGCCAACGTCCTGACTTTC,CASSTPTAASGANVLTF
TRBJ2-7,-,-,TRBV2,TGTGCCAGCAGTGTGACATCCTACGAGCAGTACTTC,CASSVTSYEQYF
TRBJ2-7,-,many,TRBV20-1,TGCAGTGCTGACCGAGTTCTCTTGGGCGAGCAGTACTTC,CSADRVLLGEQYF
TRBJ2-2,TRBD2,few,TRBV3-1,TGTGCCAGCAGCCCCCCTAGCGGGAGTGCCGGGGAGCTGTTTTTT,CASSPPSGSAGELFF
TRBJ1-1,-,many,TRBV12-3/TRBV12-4,TGTGCCAGCAGTTTAGCTGGACGGCTGAACACTGAAGCTTTCTTT,CASSLAGRLNTEAFF
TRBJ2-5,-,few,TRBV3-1,TGTGCCAGCAGGGTGAGGGGGGTTGGCGAGACCCAGTACTTC,CASRVRGVGETQYF
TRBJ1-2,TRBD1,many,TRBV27,TGTGCCAGCAGCCCCAGGACAGGACCCAACTATGGCTACACCTTC,CASSPRTGPNYGYTF
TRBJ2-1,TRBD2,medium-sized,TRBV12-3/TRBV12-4,TGTGCCAGCAGTTTCCGGACTAGCGGGGAGCAGTTCTTC,CASSFRTSGEQFF
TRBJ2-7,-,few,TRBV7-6,TGTGCCAGCAGCTTACGGCCAGCCTCCTACGAGCAGTACTTC,CASSLRPASYEQYF
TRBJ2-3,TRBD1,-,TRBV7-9,TGTGCCAGCAGCTCGCGACAGGGGACGGTCACAGATACGCAGTATTTT,CASSSRQGTVTDTQYF
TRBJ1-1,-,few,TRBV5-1,TGCGCCAGCCGACAAACCCCAGCCGTCACTGAAGCTTTCTTT,CASRQTPAVTEAFF
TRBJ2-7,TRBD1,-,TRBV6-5,TGTGCCAGCATCCGGGACAGGGGAACAGGCGAGCAGTACTTC,CASIRDRGTGEQYF
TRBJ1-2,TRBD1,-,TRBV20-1,TGCAGTGCTAATCACCCGGGACAGGGGTTTGGCTACACCTTC,CSANHPGQGFGYTF
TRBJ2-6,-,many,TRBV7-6,TGTGCCAGCAGCTTCGCCCCAGGGGCTGGGGCCAACGTCCTGACTTTC,CASSFAPGAGANVLTF
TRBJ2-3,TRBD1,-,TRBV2,TGTGCCAGCAGTTGGGACAGGGGGCTGACAGATACGCAGTATTTT,CASSWDRGLTDTQYF
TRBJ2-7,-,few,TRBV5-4,TGTGCCAGCAGTCCCTTTTCGTGGGGTGAGGACGAGCAGTACTTC,CASSPFSWGEDEQYF
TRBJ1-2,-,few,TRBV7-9,TGTGCCAGCAGCGTATTGGTCACGAACCCTAACTATGGCTACACCTTC,CASSVLVTNPNYGYTF
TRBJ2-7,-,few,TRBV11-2,TGTGCCAGCAGGATACAGGGCTACGAGCAGTACTTC,CASRIQGYEQYF
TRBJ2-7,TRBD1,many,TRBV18,TGTGCCAGCTCACCGACGACAGGGTCCGACTACGAGCAGTACTTC,CASSPTTGSDYEQYF
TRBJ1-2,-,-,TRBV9,TGTGCCAGCAGCTTAGAGCCCGGGACTTCATACGGAGGCTACACCTTC,CASSLEPGTSYGGYTF
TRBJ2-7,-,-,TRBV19,TGTGCCAGTAGTATTAGGCAGGACGGAGAGCAGTACTTC,CASSIRQDGEQYF
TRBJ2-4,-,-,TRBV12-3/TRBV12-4,TGTGCCAGCACCACCCAAGGAACACAACTAGCCAAAAACATTCAGTACTTC,CASTTQGTQLAKNIQYF
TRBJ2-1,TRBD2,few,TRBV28,TGTGCCAGCAGACGGGGGGGCTACAATGAGCAGTTCTTC,CASRRGGYNEQFF
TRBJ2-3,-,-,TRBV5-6,TGTGCCAGCAGCCCGGTGGGCACAGATACGCAGTATTTT,CASSPVGTDTQYF
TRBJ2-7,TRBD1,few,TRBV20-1,TGCAGTGCAAGCCGCCGGGACAGGGATCCCTACGAGCAGTACTTC,CSASRRDRDPYEQYF
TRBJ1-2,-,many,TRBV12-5,TGTGCTAGTGGTGCCGACAGCAGCTATGGCTACACCTTC,CASGADSSYGYTF
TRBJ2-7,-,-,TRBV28,TGTGCCAGCAGCCAAAACCGTTACGAGCAGTACTTC,CASSQNRYEQYF
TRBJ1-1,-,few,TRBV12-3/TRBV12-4,TGTGCCAGCAGTTTACAGCCGAACACTGAAGCTTTCTTT,CASSLQPNTEAFF
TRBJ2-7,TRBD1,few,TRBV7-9,TGTGCCAGCAGCTTCCACGGACAGGACTACGAGCAGTACTTC,CASSFHGQDYEQYF
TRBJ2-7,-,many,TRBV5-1,TGCGCCAGCTCTTCGGGTGGGGGCGCCTACGAGCAGTACTTC,CASSSGGGAYEQYF
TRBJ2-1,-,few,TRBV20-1,TGCAGTGCTAGAGTGGCGGGGTTAAGCAATGAGCAGTTCTTC,CSARVAGLSNEQFF
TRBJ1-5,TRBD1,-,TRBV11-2,TGTGCCAGCAGATTAGGACAGGACTATCAGCCCCAGCATTTT,CASRLGQDYQPQHF
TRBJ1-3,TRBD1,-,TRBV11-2,TGTGCCAGCAGCTGGGAGGGGACAGGGGCTGGAAACACCATATATTTT,CASSWEGTGAGNTIYF
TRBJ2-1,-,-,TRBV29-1,TGCAGCGTTGTTAGTCCAACCTACAATGAGCAGTTCTTC,CSVVSPTYNEQFF
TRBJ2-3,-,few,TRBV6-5,TGTGCCAGCAGTTACTCGACTTCCACAGATACGCAGTATTTT,CASSYSTSTDTQYF
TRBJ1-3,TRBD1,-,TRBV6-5,TGTGCCAGCAACAGACAGGGGGGCAACACCATATATTTT,CASNRQGGNTIYF
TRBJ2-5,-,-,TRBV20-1,TGCAGTGCTAGCCTCCCTAGGGGACCGGGGTATAGCTTC,CSASLPRGPGYSF
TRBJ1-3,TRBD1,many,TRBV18,TGTGCCAGCTCACGGACAGGGACTGGAAACACCATATATTTT,CASSRTGTGNTIYF
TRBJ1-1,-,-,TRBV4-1,TGCGCCAGCAGCCAAGATCAGGGCGTGAACACTGAAGCTTTCTTT,CASSQDQGVNTEAFF
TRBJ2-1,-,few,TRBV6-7,TGTGCCAGCAGTTACCCCCCAGATGAGCAGTTCTTC,CASSYPPDEQFF
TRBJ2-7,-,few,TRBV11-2,TGTGCCAGCAGCTTAGCCACACTACACTCCTACGAGCAGTACTTC,CASSLATLHSYEQYF
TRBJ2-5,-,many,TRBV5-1,TGCGCCAGCAGCTTAGGCCCAGGCCAAGAGACCCAGTACTTC,CASSLGPGQETQYF
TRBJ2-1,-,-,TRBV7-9,TGTGCCAGCGTTGCGGGGTCCAAAGACAATGAGCAGTTCTTC,CASVAGSKDNEQFF
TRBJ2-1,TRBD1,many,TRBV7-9,TGTGCCAGCAGCTCCCTAGGGACAGTTGTCTCCTACAATGAGCAGTTCTTC,CASSSLGTVVSYNEQFF
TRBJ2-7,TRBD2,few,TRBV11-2,TGTGCCAGCAGCTTGACTAGCCTCGCCTACGAGCAGTACTTC,CASSLTSLAYEQYF
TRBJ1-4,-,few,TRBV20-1,TGCAGTGCTAGAGTGGGGAATCTCGCGGAGGGAAAACTGTTTTTT,CSARVGNLAEGKLFF
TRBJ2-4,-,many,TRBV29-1,TGCAGCGTTGAAGGTGGAGCCAAAAACATTCAGTACTTC,CSVEGGAKNIQYF
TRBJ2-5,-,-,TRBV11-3,TGTGCCAGCAGCTTCGGGACGGCGAGTCAAGAGACCCAGTACTTC,CASSFGTASQETQYF
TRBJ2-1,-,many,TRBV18,TGTGCCAGCTCACCACCCATAACCAGGGTGAGTGGGCAGTTCTTC,CASSPPITRVSGQFF
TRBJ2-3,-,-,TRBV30,TGTGCCTGTCTTTTGGGAACAGATACGCAGTATTTT,CACLLGTDTQYF
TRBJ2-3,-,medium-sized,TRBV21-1,TGTGCCAGCAGCTCTGGCAGCTTGAAAGCCAGCACAGATACGCAGTATTTT,CASSSGSLKASTDTQYF
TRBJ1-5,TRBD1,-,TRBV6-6,TGTGCCAGCACCAGGGACAGGGTCAGCAATCAGCCCCAGCATTTT,CASTRDRVSNQPQHF
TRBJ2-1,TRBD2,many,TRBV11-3,TGTGCCAGCAGCTCAGGGTTGGCTAGCGGGAGGCCTAGAGCTTACAATGAGCAGTTCTTC,CASSSGLASGRPRAYNEQFF
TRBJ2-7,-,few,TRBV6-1,TGTGCCAGCAGCGTCGGAACCATCTACGAGCAGTACTTC,CASSVGTIYEQYF